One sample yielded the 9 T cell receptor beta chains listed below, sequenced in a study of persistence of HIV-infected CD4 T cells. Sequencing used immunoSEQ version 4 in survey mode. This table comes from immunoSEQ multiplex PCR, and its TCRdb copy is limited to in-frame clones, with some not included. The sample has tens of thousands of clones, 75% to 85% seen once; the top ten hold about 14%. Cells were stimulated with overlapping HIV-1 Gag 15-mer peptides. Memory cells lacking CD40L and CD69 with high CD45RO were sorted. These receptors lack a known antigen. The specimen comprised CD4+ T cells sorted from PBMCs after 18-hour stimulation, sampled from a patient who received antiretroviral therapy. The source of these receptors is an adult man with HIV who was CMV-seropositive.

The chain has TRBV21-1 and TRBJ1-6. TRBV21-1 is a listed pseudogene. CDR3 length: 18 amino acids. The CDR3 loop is CASSKRGAGSSYNSPLHF. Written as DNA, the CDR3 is TGTGCCAGCAGCAAACGAGGGGCAGGGAGCTCCTATAATTCACCCCTCCACTTT.

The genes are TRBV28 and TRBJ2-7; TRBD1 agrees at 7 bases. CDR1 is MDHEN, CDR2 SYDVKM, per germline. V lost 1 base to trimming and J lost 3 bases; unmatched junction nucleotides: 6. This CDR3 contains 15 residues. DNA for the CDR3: TGTGCCAGCAGTTTATTCCGTCGACAGGGCTACGAGCAGTACTTC. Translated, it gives CASSLFRRQGYEQYF.

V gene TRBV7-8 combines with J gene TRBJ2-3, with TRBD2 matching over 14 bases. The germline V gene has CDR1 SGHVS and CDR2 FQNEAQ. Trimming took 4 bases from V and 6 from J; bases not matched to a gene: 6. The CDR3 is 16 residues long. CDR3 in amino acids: CASSSGLAGGDDTQYF. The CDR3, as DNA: TGTGCCAGCAGCTCAGGACTAGCGGGGGGCGATGATACGCAGTATTTT.

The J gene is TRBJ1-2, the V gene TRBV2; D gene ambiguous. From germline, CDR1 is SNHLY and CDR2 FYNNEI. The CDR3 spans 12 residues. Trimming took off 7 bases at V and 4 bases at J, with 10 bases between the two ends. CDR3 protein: CASTQLIYGYTF. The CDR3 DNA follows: TGTGCCAGCACTCAGTTGATCTATGGCTACACCTTC.

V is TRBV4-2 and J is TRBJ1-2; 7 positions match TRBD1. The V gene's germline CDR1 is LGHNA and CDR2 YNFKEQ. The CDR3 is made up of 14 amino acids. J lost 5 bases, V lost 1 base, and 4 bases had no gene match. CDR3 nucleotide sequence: TGTGCCAGCAGCCAAGTGGGACAGAAATATGGCTACACCTTC. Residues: CASSQVGQKYGYTF.

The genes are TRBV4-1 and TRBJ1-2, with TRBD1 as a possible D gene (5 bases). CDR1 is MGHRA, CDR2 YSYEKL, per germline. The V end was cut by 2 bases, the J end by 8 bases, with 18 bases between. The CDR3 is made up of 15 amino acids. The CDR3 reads CASSQFNSRGWGYTF. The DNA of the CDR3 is TGCGCCAGCAGCCAATTCAACTCGAGGGGCTGGGGCTACACCTTC.

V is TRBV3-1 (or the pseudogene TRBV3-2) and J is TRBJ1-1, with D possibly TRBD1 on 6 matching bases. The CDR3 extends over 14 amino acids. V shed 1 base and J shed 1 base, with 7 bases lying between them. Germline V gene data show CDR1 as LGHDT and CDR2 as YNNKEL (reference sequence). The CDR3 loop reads CASSQGTANTEAFF. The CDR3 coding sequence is TGTGCCAGCAGCCAAGGGACAGCGAACACTGAAGCTTTCTTT.

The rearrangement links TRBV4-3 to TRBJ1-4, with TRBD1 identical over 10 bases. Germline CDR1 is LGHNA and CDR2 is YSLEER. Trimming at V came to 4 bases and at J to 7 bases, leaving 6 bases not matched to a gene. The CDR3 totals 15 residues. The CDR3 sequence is CASSLDRGPGEKLFF. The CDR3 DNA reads TGCGCCAGCAGCCTAGACAGGGGGCCTGGTGAAAAACTGTTTTTT.

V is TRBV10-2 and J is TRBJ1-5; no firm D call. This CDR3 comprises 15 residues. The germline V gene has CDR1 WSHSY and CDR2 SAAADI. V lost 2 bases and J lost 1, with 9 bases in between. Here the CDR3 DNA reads TGCGCCAGCAGTGAGCCGATAAGGAGCAATCAGCCCCAGCATTTT. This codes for CASSEPIRSNQPQHF.